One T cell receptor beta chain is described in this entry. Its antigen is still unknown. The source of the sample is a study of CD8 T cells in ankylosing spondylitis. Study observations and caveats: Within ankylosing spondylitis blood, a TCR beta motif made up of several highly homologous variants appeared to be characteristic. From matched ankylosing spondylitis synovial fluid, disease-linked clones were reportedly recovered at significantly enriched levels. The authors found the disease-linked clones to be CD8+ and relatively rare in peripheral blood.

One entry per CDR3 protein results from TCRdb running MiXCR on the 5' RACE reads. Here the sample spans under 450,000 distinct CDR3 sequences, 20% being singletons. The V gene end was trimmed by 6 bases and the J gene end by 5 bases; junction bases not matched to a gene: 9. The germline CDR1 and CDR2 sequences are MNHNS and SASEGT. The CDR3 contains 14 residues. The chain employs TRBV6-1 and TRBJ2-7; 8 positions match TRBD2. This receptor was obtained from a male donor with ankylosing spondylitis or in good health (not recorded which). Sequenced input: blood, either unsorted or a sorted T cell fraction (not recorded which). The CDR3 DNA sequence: TGTGCCAGCAGGGACAACGGCGGGGGGAACGAGCAGTACTTC. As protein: CASRDNGGGNEQYF.